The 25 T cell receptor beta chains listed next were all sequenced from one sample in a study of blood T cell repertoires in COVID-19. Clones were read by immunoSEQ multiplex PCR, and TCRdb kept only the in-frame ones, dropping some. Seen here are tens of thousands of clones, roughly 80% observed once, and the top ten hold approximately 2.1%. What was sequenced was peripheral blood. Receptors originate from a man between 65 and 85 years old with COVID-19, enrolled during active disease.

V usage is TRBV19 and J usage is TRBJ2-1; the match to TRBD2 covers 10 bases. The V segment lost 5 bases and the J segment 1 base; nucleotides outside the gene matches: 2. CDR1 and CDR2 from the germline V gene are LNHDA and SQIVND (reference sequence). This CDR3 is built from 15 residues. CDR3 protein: CASSSSGSSYNEQFF. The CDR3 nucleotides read TGTGCCAGTAGTTCTAGCGGGAGTTCCTACAATGAGCAGTTCTTC. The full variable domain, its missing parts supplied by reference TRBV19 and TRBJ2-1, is DGGITQSPKYLFRKEGQNVTLSCEQNLNHDAMYWYRQDPGQGLRLIYYSQIVNDFQKGDIAEGYSVSREKKESFPLTVTSAQKNPTAFYLCASSSSGSSYNEQFFGPGTRLTVL.

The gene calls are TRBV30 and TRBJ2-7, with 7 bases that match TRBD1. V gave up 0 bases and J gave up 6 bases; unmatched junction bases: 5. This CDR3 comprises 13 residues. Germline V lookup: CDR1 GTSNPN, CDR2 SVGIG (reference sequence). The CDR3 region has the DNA TGTGCCTGGAGTGTTCTCCCAGGGGGCGAGCAGTACTTC. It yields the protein CAWSVLPGGEQYF. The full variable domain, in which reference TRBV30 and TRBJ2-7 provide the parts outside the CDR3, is SQTIHQWPATLVQPVGSPLSLECTVEGTSNPNLYWYRQAAGRGLQLLFYSVGIGQISSEVPQNLSASRPQDRQFILSSKKLLLSDSGFYLCAWSVLPGGEQYFGPGTRLTVT.

For the CDR3, the DNA is TGTGCCAGCAGTTCCCCGACAGGGAGGACAAACTATGGCTACACCTTC. Amino acids: CASSSPTGRTNYGYTF. The chain combines TRBV6-2 or TRBV6-3 with TRBJ1-2; 7 bases are a match to TRBD1. The trim removed 4 bases at V and 2 bases at J, leaving 10 bases unmatched. Germline V gives CDR1 MNHEY, CDR2 SVGEGT. The CDR3 sequence is 16 residues long.

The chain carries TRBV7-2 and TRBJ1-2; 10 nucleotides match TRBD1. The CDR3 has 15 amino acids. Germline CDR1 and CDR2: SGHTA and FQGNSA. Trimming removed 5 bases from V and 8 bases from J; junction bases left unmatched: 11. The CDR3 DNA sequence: TGTGCCAGCAGCCGGACCGGGACAGGGGTCCGAGGCTACACCTTC. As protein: CASSRTGTGVRGYTF.

The CDR3 DNA sequence: TGTGCCAGCAGCGGAACCGGGACAGGTGCTTCACCCCTCCACTTT. This gives the protein CASSGTGTGASPLHF. The J gene is TRBJ1-6, the V gene TRBV9, with 8 bases fitting TRBD1. Germline V CDR1 and CDR2: SGDLS, YYNGEE. The CDR3 extends over 15 amino acids. Trimming removed 3 bases from V and 9 bases from J; junction bases left unmatched: 8.

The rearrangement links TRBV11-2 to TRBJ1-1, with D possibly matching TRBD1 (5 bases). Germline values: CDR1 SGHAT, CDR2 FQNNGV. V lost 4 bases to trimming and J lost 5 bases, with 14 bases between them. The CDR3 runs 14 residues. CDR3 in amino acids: CASSSGGTDTEAFF. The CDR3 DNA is TGTGCCAGCAGCTCCGGGGGGACGGATACTGAAGCTTTCTTT.

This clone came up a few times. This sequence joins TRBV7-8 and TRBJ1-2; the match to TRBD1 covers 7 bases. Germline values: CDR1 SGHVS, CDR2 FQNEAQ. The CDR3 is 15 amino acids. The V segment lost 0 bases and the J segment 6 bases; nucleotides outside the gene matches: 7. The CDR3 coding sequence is TGTGCCAGCAGCTTAGCCCCCACAGGGGAGGATGGCTACACCTTC. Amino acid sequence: CASSLAPTGEDGYTF.

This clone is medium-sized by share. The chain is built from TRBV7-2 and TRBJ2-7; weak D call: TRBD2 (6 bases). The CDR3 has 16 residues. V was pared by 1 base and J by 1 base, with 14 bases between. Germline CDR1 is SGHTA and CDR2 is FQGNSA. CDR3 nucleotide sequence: TGTGCCAGCAGCTTAGGGGTAAGCGGGTCGTCCTACGAGCAGTACTTC. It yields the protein CASSLGVSGSSYEQYF. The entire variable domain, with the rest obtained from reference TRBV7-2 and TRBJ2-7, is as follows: GAGVSQSPSNKVTEKGKDVELRCDPISGHTALYWYRQSLGQGLEFLIYFQGNSAPDKSGLPSDRFSAERTGGSVSTLTIQRTQQEDSAVYLCASSLGVSGSSYEQYFGPGTRLTVT.

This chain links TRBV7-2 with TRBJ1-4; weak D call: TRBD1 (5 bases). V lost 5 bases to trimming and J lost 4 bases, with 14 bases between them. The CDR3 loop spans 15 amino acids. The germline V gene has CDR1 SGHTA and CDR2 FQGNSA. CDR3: CASSLETGFNEKLFF. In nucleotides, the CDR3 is TGTGCCAGCAGCCTAGAAACAGGATTTAATGAAAAACTGTTTTTT.

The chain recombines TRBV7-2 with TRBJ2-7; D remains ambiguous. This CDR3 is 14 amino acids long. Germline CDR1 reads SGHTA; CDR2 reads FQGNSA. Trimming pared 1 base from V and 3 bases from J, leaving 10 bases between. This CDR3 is CASSLVGSFYEQYF. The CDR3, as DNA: TGTGCCAGCAGCTTAGTGGGTAGCTTCTACGAGCAGTACTTC. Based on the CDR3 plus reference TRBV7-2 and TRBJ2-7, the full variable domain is GAGVSQSPSNKVTEKGKDVELRCDPISGHTALYWYRQSLGQGLEFLIYFQGNSAPDKSGLPSDRFSAERTGGSVSTLTIQRTQQEDSAVYLCASSLVGSFYEQYFGPGTRLTVT.

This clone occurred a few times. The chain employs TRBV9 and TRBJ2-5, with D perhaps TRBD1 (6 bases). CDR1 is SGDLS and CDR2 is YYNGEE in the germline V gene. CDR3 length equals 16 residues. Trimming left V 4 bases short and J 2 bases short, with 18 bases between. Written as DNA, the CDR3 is TGTGCCAGCAGCCCAAGGGTCTCACAGGGACAAGAGACCCAGTACTTC. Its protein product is CASSPRVSQGQETQYF. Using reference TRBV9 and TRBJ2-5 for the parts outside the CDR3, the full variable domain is DSGVTQTPKHLITATGQRVTLRCSPRSGDLSVYWYQQSLDQGLQFLIQYYNGEERAKGNILERFSAQQFPDLHSELNLSSLELGDSALYFCASSPRVSQGQETQYFGPGTRLLVL.

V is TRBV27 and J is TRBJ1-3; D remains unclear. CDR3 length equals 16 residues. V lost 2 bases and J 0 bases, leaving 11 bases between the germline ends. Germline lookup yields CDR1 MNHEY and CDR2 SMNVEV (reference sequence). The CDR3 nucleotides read TGTGCCAGCAGTTTACAAGGAGGCTTCTCTGGAAACACCATATATTTT. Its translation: CASSLQGGFSGNTIYF.

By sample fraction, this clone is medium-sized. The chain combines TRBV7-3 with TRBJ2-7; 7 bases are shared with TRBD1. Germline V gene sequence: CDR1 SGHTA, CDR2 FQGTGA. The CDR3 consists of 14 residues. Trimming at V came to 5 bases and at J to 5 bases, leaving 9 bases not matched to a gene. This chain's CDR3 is CASSPYRGSHEQYF. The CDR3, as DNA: TGTGCCAGCAGCCCGTACAGGGGTTCACACGAGCAGTACTTC.

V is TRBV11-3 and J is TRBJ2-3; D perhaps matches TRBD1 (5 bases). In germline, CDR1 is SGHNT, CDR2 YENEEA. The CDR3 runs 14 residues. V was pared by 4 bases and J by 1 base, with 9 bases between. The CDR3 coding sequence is TGTGCCAGCAGCTCCCAAGGGGGCACAGATACGCAGTATTTT. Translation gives CASSSQGGTDTQYF.

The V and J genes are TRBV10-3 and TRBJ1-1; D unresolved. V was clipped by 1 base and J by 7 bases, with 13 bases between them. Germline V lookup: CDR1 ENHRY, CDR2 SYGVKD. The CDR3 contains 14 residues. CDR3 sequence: CAISEFTEGGEAFF. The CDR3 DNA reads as TGTGCCATCAGTGAGTTTACCGAGGGAGGTGAAGCTTTCTTT.

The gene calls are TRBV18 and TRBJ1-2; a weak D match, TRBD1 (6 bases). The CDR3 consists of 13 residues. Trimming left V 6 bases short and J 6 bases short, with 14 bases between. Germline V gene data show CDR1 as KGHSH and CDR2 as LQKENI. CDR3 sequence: CASSPDRNNGYTF. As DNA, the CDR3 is TGTGCCAGCTCCCCCGACAGGAATAATGGCTACACCTTC.

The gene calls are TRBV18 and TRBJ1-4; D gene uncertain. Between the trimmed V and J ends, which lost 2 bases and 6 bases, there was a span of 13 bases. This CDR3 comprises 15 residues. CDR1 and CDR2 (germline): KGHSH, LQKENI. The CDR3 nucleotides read TGTGCCAGCTCACCAACCGGTGCCGGGGATGAAAAACTGTTTTTT. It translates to CASSPTGAGDEKLFF.

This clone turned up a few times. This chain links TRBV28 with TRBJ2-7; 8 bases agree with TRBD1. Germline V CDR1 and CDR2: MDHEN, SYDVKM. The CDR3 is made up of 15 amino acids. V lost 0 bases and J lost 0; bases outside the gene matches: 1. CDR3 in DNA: TGTGCCAGCAGTTTATGGGGGACAGGCTCCTACGAGCAGTACTTC. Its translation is CASSLWGTGSYEQYF.

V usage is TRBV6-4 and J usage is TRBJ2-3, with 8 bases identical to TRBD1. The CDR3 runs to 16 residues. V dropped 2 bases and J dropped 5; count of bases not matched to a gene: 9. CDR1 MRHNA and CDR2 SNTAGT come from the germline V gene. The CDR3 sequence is CASSDGRRGTGDTQYF. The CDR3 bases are TGTGCCAGCAGTGACGGCAGGAGAGGGACAGGAGATACGCAGTATTTT.

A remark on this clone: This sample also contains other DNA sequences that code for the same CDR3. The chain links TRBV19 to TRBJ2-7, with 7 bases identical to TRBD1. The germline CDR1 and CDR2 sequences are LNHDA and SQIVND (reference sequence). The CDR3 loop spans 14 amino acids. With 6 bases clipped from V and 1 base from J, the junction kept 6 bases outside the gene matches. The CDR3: CASSPGQVSYEQYF. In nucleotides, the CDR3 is TGTGCCAGTAGCCCCGGACAGGTTTCCTACGAGCAGTACTTC.

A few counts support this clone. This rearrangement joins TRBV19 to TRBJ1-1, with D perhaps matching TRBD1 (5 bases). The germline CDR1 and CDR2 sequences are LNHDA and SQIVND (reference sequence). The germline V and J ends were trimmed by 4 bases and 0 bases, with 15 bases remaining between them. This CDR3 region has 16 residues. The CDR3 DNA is TGTGCCAGTAGTAGCCTACCGGGACTCTTGAACACTGAAGCTTTCTTT. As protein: CASSSLPGLLNTEAFF.

CDR3 amino acids: CASARSEGFGAFF. The CDR3 DNA reads TGTGCCAGCGCGCGAAGCGAGGGATTCGGGGCTTTCTTT. The chain recombines TRBV7-2 with TRBJ1-1, with no clear D. The CDR3 contains 13 residues. Germline V gives CDR1 SGHTA, CDR2 FQGNSA. V was shortened by 8 bases and J by 11 bases, with 21 bases between the two germline ends.

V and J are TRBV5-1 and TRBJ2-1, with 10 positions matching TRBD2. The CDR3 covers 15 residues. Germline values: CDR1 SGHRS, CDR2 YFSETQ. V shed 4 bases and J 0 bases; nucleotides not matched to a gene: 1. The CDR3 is CASSPSGGSYNEQFF. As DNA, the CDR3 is TGCGCCAGCAGCCCTAGCGGGGGCTCCTACAATGAGCAGTTCTTC. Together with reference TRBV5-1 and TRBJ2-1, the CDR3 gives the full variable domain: KAGVTQTPRYLIKTRGQQVTLSCSPISGHRSVSWYQQTPGQGLQFLFEYFSETQRNKGNFPGRFSGRQFSNSRSEMNVSTLELGDSALYLCASSPSGGSYNEQFFGPGTRLTVL.

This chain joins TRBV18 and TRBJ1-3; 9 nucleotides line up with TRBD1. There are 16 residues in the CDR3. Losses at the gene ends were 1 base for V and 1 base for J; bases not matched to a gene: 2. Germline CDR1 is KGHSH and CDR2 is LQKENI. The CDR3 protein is CASSPLGQGSGNTIYF. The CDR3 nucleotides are TGTGCCAGCTCACCACTGGGACAGGGATCTGGAAACACCATATATTTT.

The CDR3: CASSSADREKTEAFF. CDR3 coding DNA: TGTGCCAGCAGTTCTGCGGACCGGGAGAAGACTGAAGCTTTCTTT. The chain is built from TRBV5-4 and TRBJ1-1; D is ambiguous. Per the germline V gene, CDR1 is SGHNT and CDR2 is YYREEE (reference sequence). The CDR3 totals 15 residues. Trimming cost V 5 bases and J 5 bases, with 19 bases left between them.